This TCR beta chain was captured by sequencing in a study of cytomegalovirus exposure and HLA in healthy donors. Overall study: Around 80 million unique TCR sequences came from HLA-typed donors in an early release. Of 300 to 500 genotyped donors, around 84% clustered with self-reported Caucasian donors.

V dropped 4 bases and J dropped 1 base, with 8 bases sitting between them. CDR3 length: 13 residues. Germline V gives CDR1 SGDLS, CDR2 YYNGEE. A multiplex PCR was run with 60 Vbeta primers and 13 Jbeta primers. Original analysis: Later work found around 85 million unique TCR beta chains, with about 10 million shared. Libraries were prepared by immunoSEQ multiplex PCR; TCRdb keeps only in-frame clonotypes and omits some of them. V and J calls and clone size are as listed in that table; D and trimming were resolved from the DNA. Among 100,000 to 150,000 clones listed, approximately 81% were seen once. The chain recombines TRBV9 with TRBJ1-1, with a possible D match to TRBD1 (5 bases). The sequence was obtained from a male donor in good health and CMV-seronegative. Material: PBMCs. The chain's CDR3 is CASSLTENTEAFF. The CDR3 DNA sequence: TGTGCCAGCAGCTTGACAGAGAACACTGAAGCTTTCTTT.